The TCR beta chain described here comes from a study of blood T cell repertoires in COVID-19. Trimming cost V 2 bases and J 7 bases, with 14 bases left between them. The CDR3 covers 14 residues. Germline V lookup: CDR1 KGHSH, CDR2 LQKENI. The protocol was immunoSEQ multiplex PCR, while the TCRdb copy is restricted to in-frame clones and leaves out a portion. This table holds about 240,000 clones, around 85% found once. The rearrangement uses TRBV18 and TRBJ1-1; D is possibly TRBD1 (5 bases). This TCR came from an elderly woman with acute or convalescent COVID-19. The sequenced material came from peripheral blood. CDR3 bases: TGTGCCAGCTCACCAGGGGGGGGGAAGGTTGAAGCTTTCTTT. It codes for CASSPGGGKVEAFF.